The 31 T cell receptor beta chains below come from one sample, sequenced in a study of blood T cells in healthy people across ages. Alongside a J-beta primer mix, a sample-barcoded 5' primer served in a second PCR lasting roughly 7 to 11 cycles. TCRdb ran MiXCR on the 5' RACE reads and lists one entry per CDR3 protein. The table has around 940,000 distinct CDR3 sequences, roughly 51% seen once. The sequenced sample was blood. Source of these receptors: an older woman in good health.

In this sample, this clonotype turned up many times. CDR3 DNA sequence: TGTGCCAGCAGCACCGGATGGGACAGGGGCTCCTACGAGCAGTACTTC. It yields the protein CASSTGWDRGSYEQYF. The J gene is TRBJ2-7, the V gene TRBV3-1; 10 positions agree with TRBD1. The germline V gene has CDR1 LGHDT and CDR2 YNNKEL (reference sequence). The CDR3 consists of 16 residues. The V and J ends lost 5 bases and 0 bases, in that order; junction bases with no gene match: 7.

V gene TRBV28 combines with J gene TRBJ1-2; TRBD1 agrees at 11 bases. V dropped 5 bases and J dropped 7; count of bases not matched to a gene: 9. CDR3 length equals 15 residues. The germline V gene encodes CDR1 MDHEN and CDR2 SYDVKM. CDR3 sequence: CASSPGTGGLGGYTF. The CDR3 DNA sequence: TGTGCCAGCAGTCCCGGGACAGGGGGTCTTGGTGGCTACACCTTC.

The V gene is TRBV28, the J gene TRBJ2-3, with 8 bases fitting TRBD2. V shed 4 bases, J shed 4 bases, and the junction held 7 bases outside the gene matches. Germline V gene sequence: CDR1 MDHEN, CDR2 SYDVKM. CDR3 length: 15 amino acids. The CDR3 nucleotides read TGTGCCAGCAGTTACCGAGCGGGGGACTCAGATACGCAGTATTTT. Its protein product is CASSYRAGDSDTQYF.

The rearrangement joins TRBV27 to TRBJ2-1; 8 positions match TRBD1. Looked up from germline, CDR1 is MNHEY and CDR2 is SMNVEV (reference sequence). V gave up 5 bases and J gave up 8 bases; unmatched junction bases: 14. The CDR3 contains 16 residues. CDR3 DNA: TGTGCCAGCAGTCGTGACAGGGGACTTGATTTCGATGAGCAGTTCTTC. Its protein is CASSRDRGLDFDEQFF.

V is TRBV20-1 and J is TRBJ2-1, with TRBD1 matching over 7 bases. CDR3 length: 14 residues. The ends lost 3 bases at V and 10 bases at J; junction bases unmatched: 12. Germline-derived CDR1 and CDR2 are DFQATT and SNEGSKA (reference sequence). This chain's CDR3 is CSASPLQGLGEQFF. CDR3 nucleotides: TGCAGTGCTAGCCCCCTACAGGGGTTGGGCGAGCAGTTCTTC.

This clonotype was seen a few times. V is TRBV20-1 and J is TRBJ2-5, with D possibly matching TRBD1 (5 bases). V gave up 3 bases and J gave up 2 bases, with 10 bases separating them. Germline V gives CDR1 DFQATT, CDR2 SNEGSKA (reference sequence). CDR3 length: 13 amino acids. DNA of the CDR3: TGCAGTGCTAGCCGGCAGGGACAAGAGACCCAGTACTTC. This codes for CSASRQGQETQYF.

In this sample, this clonotype turned up a few times. The chain recombines TRBV29-1 with TRBJ2-7; D is unclear. There are 12 residues in the CDR3. The germline V gene has CDR1 SQVTM and CDR2 ANQGSEA. With 2 bases removed from V and 0 bases from J, the gap between germline ends came to 5 bases. CDR3 sequence: CSVERSSYEQYF. CDR3 sequence (DNA): TGCAGCGTTGAACGGAGCTCCTACGAGCAGTACTTC.

The chain is built from TRBV12-3 or TRBV12-4 and TRBJ2-1; 9 nucleotides agree with TRBD2. With 4 bases clipped from V and 5 bases from J, the junction kept 15 bases outside the gene matches. The CDR3 spans 18 residues. The chain's CDR3 is CASSSGGRGGGANNEQFF. The CDR3, as DNA: TGTGCCAGCAGTTCCGGGGGTCGTGGCGGGGGGGCCAACAATGAGCAGTTCTTC.

The CDR3, as DNA: TGTGCCAGCAGTGGATTAAACATTCAGTACTTC. It is translated as CASSGLNIQYF. J is TRBJ2-4 and V is TRBV6-6; the D is unclear. Trimming removed 5 bases from V and 6 bases from J, with 5 bases in between. From germline, CDR1 is MNHNY and CDR2 SVGAGI (reference sequence). CDR3 length equals 11 residues.

The chain uses TRBV3-1 and TRBJ2-1, with TRBD2 identical over 10 bases. Unmatched junction bases numbered 6, after V lost 4 bases and J lost 12 bases. Germline values: CDR1 LGHDT, CDR2 YNNKEL (reference sequence). This CDR3 is built from 13 residues. CDR3 region: CASSLTSGTGQFF. CDR3 nucleotides: TGTGCCAGCAGCCTTACTAGCGGGACTGGGCAGTTCTTC.

The chain uses TRBV20-1 and TRBJ1-5; a weak D match, TRBD1 (6 bases). V was cut by 2 bases and J by 1 base, with 12 bases left in between. CDR1 DFQATT and CDR2 SNEGSKA come from the germline V gene (reference sequence). The CDR3 totals 15 residues. CDR3 nucleotides: TGCAGTGCTAGACCAACAGGGAGAAGCAATCAGCCCCAGCATTTT. This sequence encodes CSARPTGRSNQPQHF.

This chain connects TRBV5-1 to TRBJ2-5, with D hard to call. The CDR3 sequence is 15 residues long. Germline loops: CDR1 SGHRS, CDR2 YFSETQ. V lost 0 bases and J 5 bases, leaving 14 bases between the germline ends. Here the CDR3 reads CASSLGQLVGETQYF. The CDR3 DNA is TGCGCCAGCAGCTTGGGGCAGCTCGTCGGGGAGACCCAGTACTTC.

The rearrangement links TRBV24-1 to TRBJ2-3; 7 positions agree with TRBD1. Germline V gene sequence: CDR1 KGHDR, CDR2 SFDVKD. The CDR3 totals 15 residues. Trimming at V came to 9 bases and at J to 6 bases, leaving 14 bases not matched to a gene. CDR3 coding DNA: TGTGCCACCGGCCTCGGGACAGTTGGTTCGGATACGCAGTATTTT. Its protein is CATGLGTVGSDTQYF.

The chain uses TRBV12-3 or TRBV12-4 and TRBJ2-6; D uncertain. Trimming cost V 7 bases and J 0 bases, with 13 bases left between them. The CDR3 loop spans 16 amino acids. In DNA, the CDR3 is TGTGCCAGCACCTACGACGGTGTCTCTGGGGCCAACGTCCTGACTTTC. This sequence encodes CASTYDGVSGANVLTF.

This clonotype has just one count. Here the CDR3 reads CASTTRTASTDTQYF. Here the CDR3 DNA reads TGTGCCAGCACAACCAGGACAGCGAGCACAGATACGCAGTATTTT. This rearrangement joins TRBV6-5 to TRBJ2-3; TRBD1 might be the D (6 bases). Per germline, CDR1 MNHEY and CDR2 SVGAGI. This CDR3 contains 15 residues. The ends were cut back, 7 bases at V and 0 bases at J, with 14 bases in the middle.

The chain couples TRBV27 to TRBJ2-5; TRBD1 matches 9 bases. CDR1 and CDR2 from the germline V gene are MNHEY and SMNVEV (reference sequence). The CDR3 runs 15 residues. Trimming at V came to 2 bases and at J to 11 bases, leaving 12 bases not matched to a gene. CDR3 nucleotide sequence: TGTGCCAGCAGTTTAAGGAGACAGGGGGGAAATGAGCAGTACTTC. Protein: CASSLRRQGGNEQYF.

The chain uses TRBV5-4 and TRBJ1-2; TRBD1 aligns across 7 bases. Germline V gene data show CDR1 as SGHNT and CDR2 as YYREEE (reference sequence). There are 14 residues in the CDR3. The V gene end was trimmed by 2 bases and the J gene end by 4 bases; junction bases not matched to a gene: 5. CDR3 sequence: CASSFPGQFYGYTF. The CDR3 DNA reads TGTGCCAGCAGCTTCCCGGGACAGTTCTATGGCTACACCTTC.

The chain joins TRBV12-3 or TRBV12-4 to TRBJ2-5, with 7 bases fitting TRBD2. The CDR3 consists of 14 residues. With 7 bases clipped from V and 5 bases from J, the junction kept 10 bases outside the gene matches. The CDR3 DNA sequence: TGTGCCAGCAACGCCGGGAGGAATGGGGAGACCCAGTACTTC. This sequence encodes CASNAGRNGETQYF.

This sequence joins TRBV20-1 and TRBJ2-7, with 10 bases lining up with TRBD2. The DNA end is more similar to TRBJ2-1, so the J call may be wrong. Looked up from germline, CDR1 is DFQATT and CDR2 is SNEGSKA (reference sequence). The CDR3 extends over 16 amino acids. The CDR3 bases are TGCAGTGCTAGCCCTCCGAGCGGGAGGGCCTCCAATGAGCAGTTCTTC. It codes for CSASPPSGRASNEQFF.

The chain links TRBV3-1 to TRBJ2-5; TRBD1 might be the D (5 bases). The J call could be wrong; TRBJ2-7 is a better fit for the DNA end. The CDR3 runs to 14 residues. Germline lookup yields CDR1 LGHDT and CDR2 YNNKEL (reference sequence). CDR3 amino acids: CASSRQSMAYEQYF. In DNA form, the CDR3 reads TGTGCCAGCAGCCGACAGTCTATGGCCTACGAGCAGTACTTC.

This chain joins TRBV7-9 and TRBJ2-3; 7 bases match TRBD2. The length of the CDR3 is 15 residues. Per the germline V gene, CDR1 is SEHNR and CDR2 is FQNEAQ (reference sequence). V was pared by 4 bases and J by 4 bases, with 8 bases of the junction left unmatched. CDR3 sequence reads: CASSSKAGWADTQYF. In DNA form, the CDR3 reads TGTGCCAGCAGCTCGAAAGCGGGATGGGCAGATACGCAGTATTTT.

This chain uses TRBV12-3 or TRBV12-4 with TRBJ2-3; D could derive from TRBD1 or TRBD2 (5 bases each). CDR3 length equals 15 residues. With 3 bases removed from V and 4 bases from J, the gap between germline ends came to 14 bases. CDR3 region: CASSLGTVSADTQYF. CDR3 DNA: TGTGCCAGCAGTTTGGGGACGGTGAGCGCAGATACGCAGTATTTT.

This clonotype has just a few counts. CDR3 in amino acids: CATSRDKLAGMNEQFF. The CDR3 DNA sequence: TGTGCCACCAGCAGAGACAAACTAGCGGGAATGAATGAGCAGTTCTTC. J is TRBJ2-1 and V is TRBV15; TRBD2 matches at 10 bases. This CDR3 contains 16 residues. With V trimmed by 0 bases and J by 7 bases, 6 bases remained unmatched. Germline CDR1 reads LNHNV; CDR2 reads YYDKDF (reference sequence).

The chain recombines TRBV5-4 with TRBJ1-5; the D is unclear. CDR1 SGHNT and CDR2 YYREEE come from the germline V gene (reference sequence). The CDR3 length is 17 residues. V was shortened by 1 base and J by 2 bases, with 16 bases between the two germline ends. The CDR3 DNA reads as TGTGCCAGCAGCTTGTGGGCCCCGGCAGGCGGCAATCAGCCCCAGCATTTT. This encodes CASSLWAPAGGNQPQHF.

This clonotype was observed at least ten times. The rearrangement uses TRBV6-5 and TRBJ2-5; D uncertain. The germline CDR1 and CDR2 sequences are MNHEY and SVGAGI. The V gene lost 0 bases and the J gene lost 4 bases, with 9 bases spanning the gap. This CDR3 region has 14 residues. CDR3 residues: CASSYSIQRETQYF. The CDR3 DNA reads as TGTGCCAGCAGTTACTCGATCCAGCGAGAGACCCAGTACTTC.

J is TRBJ1-4 and V is TRBV7-2, with D possibly being TRBD1 (5 bases). The CDR3 length is 15 residues. With 1 base removed from V and 4 bases from J, the gap between germline ends came to 10 bases. CDR1 is SGHTA and CDR2 is FQGNSA in the germline V gene. In DNA form, the CDR3 reads TGTGCCAGCAGCTTAGGACAGATTGTTAATGAAAAACTGTTTTTT. Its translation: CASSLGQIVNEKLFF.

The chain couples TRBV7-9 to TRBJ2-1, with TRBD2 matching 10 bases. J gave up 8 bases and V 7 bases, and 11 bases lay outside the gene matches. From germline, CDR1 is SEHNR and CDR2 FQNEAQ (reference sequence). The CDR3 covers 15 residues. CDR3 residues: CASTLGLAGVDEQFF. The CDR3 DNA follows: TGTGCCAGCACCTTGGGGCTAGCGGGAGTTGATGAGCAGTTCTTC.

In this sample, this clonotype turned up a few times. The chain carries TRBV28 and TRBJ2-5; 7 nucleotides line up with TRBD1. The length of the CDR3 is 15 residues. In germline, CDR1 is MDHEN, CDR2 SYDVKM. V was clipped by 6 bases and J by 5 bases; unmatched bases: 12. This CDR3 reads CASSSSTGVKETQYF. The CDR3 nucleotides read TGTGCCAGCAGCTCTTCCACAGGGGTAAAGGAGACCCAGTACTTC.

The chain joins TRBV9 to TRBJ2-3, with 12 bases aligning to TRBD1. After removal of 2 bases from V and 4 bases from J, the junction contained 5 bases not matched to a gene. CDR1 and CDR2 (germline): SGDLS, YYNGEE. CDR3 length equals 16 residues. CDR3 DNA: TGTGCCAGCAGCGTGGGGACAGGGGGCTGGTCAGATACGCAGTATTTT. Translating it yields CASSVGTGGWSDTQYF.

The chain is built from TRBV9 and TRBJ2-3, with D tentatively TRBD2 (6 bases). CDR3 length: 14 residues. Germline V CDR1 and CDR2: SGDLS, YYNGEE. Trimming shortened V by 1 base and J by 7 bases, and 13 bases separated the two germline ends. The CDR3 nucleotides read TGTGCCAGCAGCGTATCGGGAGAGGGGAATACGCAGTATTTT. Translation: CASSVSGEGNTQYF.

The chain employs TRBV2 and TRBJ1-1; the D is unclear. Deletions cut 7 bases from V and 1 base from J, with 10 bases between. This CDR3 region has 13 residues. Germline CDR1 reads SNHLY; CDR2 reads FYNNEI. CDR3 in amino acids: CASMRRQNTEAFF. CDR3 DNA: TGTGCCAGCATGCGGCGGCAGAACACTGAAGCTTTCTTT. The entire variable domain, with the rest obtained from reference TRBV2 and TRBJ1-1, is as follows: EPEVTQTPSHQVTQMGQEVILRCVPISNHLYFYWYRQILGQKVEFLVSFYNNEISEKSEIFDDQFSVERPDGSNFTLKIRSTKLEDSAMYFCASMRRQNTEAFFGQGTRLTVV.